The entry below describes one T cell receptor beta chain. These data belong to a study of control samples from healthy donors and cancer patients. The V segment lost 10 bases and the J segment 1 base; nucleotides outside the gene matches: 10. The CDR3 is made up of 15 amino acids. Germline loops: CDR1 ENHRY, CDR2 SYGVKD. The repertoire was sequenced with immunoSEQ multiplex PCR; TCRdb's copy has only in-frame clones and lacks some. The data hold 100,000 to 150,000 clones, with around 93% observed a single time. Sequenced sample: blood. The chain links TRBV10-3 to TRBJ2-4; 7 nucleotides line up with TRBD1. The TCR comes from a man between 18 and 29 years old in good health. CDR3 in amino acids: CATEDRVSAKNIQYF. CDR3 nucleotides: TGTGCCACCGAAGACAGGGTTTCGGCCAAAAACATTCAGTACTTC.